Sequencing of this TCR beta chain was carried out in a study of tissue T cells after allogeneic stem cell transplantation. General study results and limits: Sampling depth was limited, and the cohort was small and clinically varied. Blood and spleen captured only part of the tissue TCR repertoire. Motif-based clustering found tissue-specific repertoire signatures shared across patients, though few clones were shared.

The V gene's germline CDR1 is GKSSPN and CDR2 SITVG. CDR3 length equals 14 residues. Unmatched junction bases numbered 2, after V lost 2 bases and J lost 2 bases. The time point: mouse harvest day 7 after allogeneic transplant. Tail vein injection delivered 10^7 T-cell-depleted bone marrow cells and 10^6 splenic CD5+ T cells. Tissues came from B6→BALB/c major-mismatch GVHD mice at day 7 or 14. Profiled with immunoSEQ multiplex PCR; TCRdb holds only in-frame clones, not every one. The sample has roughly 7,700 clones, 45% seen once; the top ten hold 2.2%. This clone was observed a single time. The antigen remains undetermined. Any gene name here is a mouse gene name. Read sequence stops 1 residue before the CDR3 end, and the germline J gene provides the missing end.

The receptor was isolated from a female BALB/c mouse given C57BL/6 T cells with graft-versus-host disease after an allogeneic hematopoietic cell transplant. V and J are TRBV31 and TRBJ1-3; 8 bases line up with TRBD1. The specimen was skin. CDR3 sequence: CAWSATGAGNTLYF. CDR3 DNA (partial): TGTGCCTGGAGTGCGACAGGGGCTGGAAATACGCTCTAT.